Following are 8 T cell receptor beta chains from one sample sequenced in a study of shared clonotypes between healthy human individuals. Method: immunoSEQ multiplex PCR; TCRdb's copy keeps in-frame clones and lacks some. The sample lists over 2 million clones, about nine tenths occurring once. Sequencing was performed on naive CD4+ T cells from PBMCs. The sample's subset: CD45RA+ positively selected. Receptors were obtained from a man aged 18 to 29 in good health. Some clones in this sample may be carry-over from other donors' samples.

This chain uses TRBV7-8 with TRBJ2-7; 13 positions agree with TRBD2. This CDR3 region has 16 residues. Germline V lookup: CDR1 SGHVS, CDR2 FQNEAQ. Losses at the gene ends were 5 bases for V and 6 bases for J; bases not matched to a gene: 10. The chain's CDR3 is CASSLLGLAGIGEQYF. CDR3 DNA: TGTGCCAGCAGCCTCTTGGGACTAGCGGGAATCGGCGAGCAGTACTTC.

The CDR3 coding sequence is TGTGCCTGGGCGGACAGGGCCGGGGAGCTGTTTTTT. This gives the protein CAWADRAGELFF. This rearrangement joins TRBV30 to TRBJ2-2; 8 positions match TRBD1. The germline CDR1 and CDR2 sequences are GTSNPN and SVGIG (reference sequence). The trim removed 5 bases at V and 6 bases at J, leaving 2 bases unmatched. The CDR3 is made up of 12 amino acids.

DNA for the CDR3: TGTGCCAGCAGCTTCGGCTCGAGGGGGGAGCAGTACTTC. It specifies CASSFGSRGEQYF. This chain uses TRBV7-9 with TRBJ2-7; TRBD1 is a possible D gene (6 bases). The CDR3 spans 13 residues. Germline lookup yields CDR1 SEHNR and CDR2 FQNEAQ (reference sequence). The germline V and J ends were trimmed by 3 bases and 7 bases, with 13 bases remaining between them. Full variable domain (outside the CDR3, taken from reference TRBV7-9 and TRBJ2-7): DTGVSQNPRHKITKRGQNVTFRCDPISEHNRLYWYRQTLGQGPEFLTYFQNEAQLEKSRLLSDRFSAERPKGSFSTLEIQRTEQGDSAMYLCASSFGSRGEQYFGPGTRLTVT.

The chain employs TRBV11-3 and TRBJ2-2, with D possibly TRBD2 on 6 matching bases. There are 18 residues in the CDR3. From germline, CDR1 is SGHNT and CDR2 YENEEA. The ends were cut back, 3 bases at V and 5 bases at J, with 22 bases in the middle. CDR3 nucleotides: TGTGCCAGCAGCTTGAGGTTTTCGGAGGGCTTCAATACCGGGGAGCTGTTTTTT. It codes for CASSLRFSEGFNTGELFF.

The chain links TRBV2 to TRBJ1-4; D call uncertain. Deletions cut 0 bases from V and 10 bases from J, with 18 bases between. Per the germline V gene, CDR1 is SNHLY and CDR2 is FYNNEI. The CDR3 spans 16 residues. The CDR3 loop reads CASSEAQRSPVPKLFF. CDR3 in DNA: TGTGCCAGCAGTGAAGCTCAACGAAGTCCTGTACCAAAACTGTTTTTT.

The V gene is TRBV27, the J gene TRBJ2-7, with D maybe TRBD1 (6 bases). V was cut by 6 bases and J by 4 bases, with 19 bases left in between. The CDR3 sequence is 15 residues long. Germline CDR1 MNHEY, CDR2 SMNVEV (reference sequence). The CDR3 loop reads CASRPTLTGVYEQYF. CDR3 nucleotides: TGTGCCAGCAGACCTACCTTGACAGGAGTATACGAGCAGTACTTC.

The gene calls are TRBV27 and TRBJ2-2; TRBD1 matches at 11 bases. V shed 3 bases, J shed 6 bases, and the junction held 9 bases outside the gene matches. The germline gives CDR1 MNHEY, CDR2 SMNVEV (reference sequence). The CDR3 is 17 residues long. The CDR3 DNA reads TGTGCCAGCAGTTTCTTCTCGGGACAGGGGGTCGCCGGGGAGCTGTTTTTT. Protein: CASSFFSGQGVAGELFF.

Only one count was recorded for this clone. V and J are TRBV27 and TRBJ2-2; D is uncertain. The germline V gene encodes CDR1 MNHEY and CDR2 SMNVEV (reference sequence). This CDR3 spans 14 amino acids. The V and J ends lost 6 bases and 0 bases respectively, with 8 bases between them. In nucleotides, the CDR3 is TGTGCCAGCAGGGGGTTATCGAACACCGGGGAGCTGTTTTTT. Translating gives CASRGLSNTGELFF.